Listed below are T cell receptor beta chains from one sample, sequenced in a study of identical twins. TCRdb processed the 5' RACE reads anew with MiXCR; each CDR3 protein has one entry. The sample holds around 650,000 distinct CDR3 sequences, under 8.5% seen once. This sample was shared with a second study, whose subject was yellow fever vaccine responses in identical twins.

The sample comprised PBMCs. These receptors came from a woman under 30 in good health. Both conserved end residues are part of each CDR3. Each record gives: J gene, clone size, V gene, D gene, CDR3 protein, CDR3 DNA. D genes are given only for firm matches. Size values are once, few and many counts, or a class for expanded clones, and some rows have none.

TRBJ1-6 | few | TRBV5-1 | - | CASSLESGYNSPLHF | TGCGCCAGCAGCTTGGAGTCAGGCTATAATTCACCCCTCCACTTT
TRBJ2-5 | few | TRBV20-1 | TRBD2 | CSARKLAETQYF | TGCAGTGCTAGAAAACTAGCGGAGACCCAGTACTTC
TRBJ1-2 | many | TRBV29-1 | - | CSVEKGAGYTF | TGCAGCGTTGAAAAGGGAGCGGGCTACACCTTC
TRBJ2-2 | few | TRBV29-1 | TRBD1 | CSVDLASGQGNTGELFF | TGCAGCGTTGATTTAGCGTCGGGACAGGGTAACACCGGGGAGCTGTTTTTT
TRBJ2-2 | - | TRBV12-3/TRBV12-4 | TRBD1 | CASSSSRGSGGELFF | TGTGCCAGCAGCTCATCCAGGGGGTCAGGCGGGGAGCTGTTTTTT
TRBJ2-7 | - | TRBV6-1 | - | CASKEFFGTLASDEQYF | TGTGCCAGCAAAGAATTTTTCGGGACACTTGCTAGTGACGAGCAGTACTTC
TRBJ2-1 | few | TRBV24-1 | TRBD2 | CATSDRSGRAGFNEQFF | TGTGCCACCAGTGACCGTAGCGGGAGGGCCGGTTTCAATGAGCAGTTCTTC
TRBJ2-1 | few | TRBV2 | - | CASSGWGAQNEQFF | TGTGCCAGCAGCGGGTGGGGGGCGCAGAATGAGCAGTTCTTC
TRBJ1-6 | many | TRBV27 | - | CASSLRGGTQNSPLHF | TGTGCCAGCAGTTTACGGGGAGGGACTCAGAATTCACCCCTCCACTTT
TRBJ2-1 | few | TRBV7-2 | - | CASRMRARVHNEQFF | TGTGCCAGCAGGATGCGGGCCAGGGTCCACAATGAGCAGTTCTTC
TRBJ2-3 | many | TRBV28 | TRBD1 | CASSLPGQGAADTQYF | TGTGCCAGCAGTCTTCCGGGACAGGGGGCAGCAGATACGCAGTATTTT
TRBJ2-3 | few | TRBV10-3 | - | CAISAGEHTDTQYF | TGTGCCATCAGTGCGGGCGAACATACAGATACGCAGTATTTT
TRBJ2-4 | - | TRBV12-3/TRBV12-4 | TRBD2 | CASSPGGGAENIQYF | TGTGCCAGCAGCCCCGGGGGGGGGGCAGAAAACATTCAGTACTTC
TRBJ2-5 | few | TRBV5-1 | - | CASRTSGTETQYF | TGCGCCAGCAGGACCTCCGGGACAGAGACCCAGTACTTC
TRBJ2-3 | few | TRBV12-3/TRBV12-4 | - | CASRLQRTDTQYF | TGTGCCAGCAGGTTACAGCGCACAGATACGCAGTATTTT
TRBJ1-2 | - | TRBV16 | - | CASSPRTTALYYGYTF | TGTGCCAGCAGCCCCCGTACGACAGCCCTGTACTATGGCTACACCTTC
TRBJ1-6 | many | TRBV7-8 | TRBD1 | CASSTGQSSYNSPLHF | TGTGCCAGCAGCACGGGACAGAGCTCCTATAATTCACCCCTCCACTTT
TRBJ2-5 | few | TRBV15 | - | CATSIPARPETQYF | TGTGCCACCAGCATTCCGGCGCGCCCGGAGACCCAGTACTTC
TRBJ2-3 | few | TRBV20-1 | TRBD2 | CSARVPSGSTDTQYF | TGCAGTGCTAGAGTCCCTAGCGGGAGCACAGATACGCAGTATTTT
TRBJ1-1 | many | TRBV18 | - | CASSPNIGGGTEAFF | TGTGCCAGCTCACCCAACATAGGGGGTGGCACTGAAGCTTTCTTT
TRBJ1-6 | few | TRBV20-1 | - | CSAKGGNNSPLHF | TGCAGTGCTAAAGGGGGGAATAATTCACCCCTCCACTTT
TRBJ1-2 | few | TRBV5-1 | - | CASSLGESYGYTF | TGCGCCAGCAGCTTAGGGGAATCCTATGGCTACACCTTC
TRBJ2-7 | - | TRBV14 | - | CASSRADSSRNF | TGTGCCAGCAGCCGAGCGGACAGCTCAAGGAACTTC
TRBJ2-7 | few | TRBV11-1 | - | CASSLAGRVKSSYEQYF | TGTGCCAGCAGCTTAGCGGGGCGGGTCAAGAGCTCCTACGAGCAGTACTTC
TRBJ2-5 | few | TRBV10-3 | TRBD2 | CAISASGRGAETQYF | TGTGCCATCAGTGCGAGCGGGAGAGGTGCAGAGACCCAGTACTTC
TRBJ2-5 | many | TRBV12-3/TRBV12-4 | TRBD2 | CASSLHSTSEETQYF | TGTGCCAGCAGTTTACACTCGACTAGCGAAGAGACCCAGTACTTC
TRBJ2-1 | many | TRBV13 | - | CASSLLGRASFYNEQFF | TGTGCCAGCAGCTTATTAGGCCGGGCCTCGTTCTACAATGAGCAGTTCTTC
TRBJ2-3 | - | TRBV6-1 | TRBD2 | CASSRLAEITDTQYF | TGTGCCAGCAGTCGACTAGCGGAGATCACAGATACGCAGTATTTT
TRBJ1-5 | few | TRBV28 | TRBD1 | CASSFEGQGARYSNQPQHF | TGTGCCAGCAGTTTCGAGGGACAGGGGGCCAGATATAGCAATCAGCCCCAGCATTTT
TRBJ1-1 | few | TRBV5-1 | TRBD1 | CASSPGQGRAEAFF | TGCGCCAGCAGTCCAGGACAGGGGAGGGCTGAAGCTTTCTTT
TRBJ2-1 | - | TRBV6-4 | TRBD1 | CASSDRGQGSNNEQFF | TGTGCCAGCAGTGACAGGGGACAGGGTAGCAACAATGAGCAGTTCTTC
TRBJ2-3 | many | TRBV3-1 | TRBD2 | CASSQVPSGNTQYF | TGTGCCAGCAGCCAAGTGCCTAGCGGGAATACGCAGTATTTT
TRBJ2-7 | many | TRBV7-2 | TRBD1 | CASSYTWTGGYYEQYF | TGTGCCAGCAGCTACACCTGGACAGGGGGCTACTACGAGCAGTACTTC
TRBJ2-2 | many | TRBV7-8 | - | CASPRGGELFF | TGTGCCAGCCCGCGGGGCGGGGAGCTGTTTTTT
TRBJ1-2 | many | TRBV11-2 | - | CASRRTSYGYTF | TGTGCCAGCAGACGGACCTCCTATGGCTACACCTTC
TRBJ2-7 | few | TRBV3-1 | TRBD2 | CASSGSGRALEQYF | TGTGCCAGCAGCGGTAGCGGGAGGGCATTAGAGCAGTACTTC
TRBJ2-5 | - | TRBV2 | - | CAICPTKNRHPSQETQYF | TGTGCCATCTGCCCAACTAAGAATCGGCACCCTTCCCAAGAGACCCAGTACTTC
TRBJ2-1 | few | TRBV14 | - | CASSRVDGYNEQFF | TGTGCCAGCAGCCGAGTGGACGGCTACAATGAGCAGTTCTTC
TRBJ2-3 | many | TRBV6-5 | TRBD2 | CASSYGGGVGADTQYF | TGTGCCAGCAGTTACGGGGGGGGTGTCGGCGCAGATACGCAGTATTTT
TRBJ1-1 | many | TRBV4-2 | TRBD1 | CASSPGQGVTEAFF | TGTGCCAGCAGCCCAGGACAGGGGGTCACTGAAGCTTTCTTT
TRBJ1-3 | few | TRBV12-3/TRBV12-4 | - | CASSTPYGNTIYF | TGTGCCAGCAGCACACCGTACGGAAACACCATATATTTT
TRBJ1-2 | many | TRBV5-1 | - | CASSPQQRNYGYTF | TGCGCCAGCAGCCCCCAACAGAGGAACTATGGCTACACCTTC
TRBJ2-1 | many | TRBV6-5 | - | CASSYSSFFDEQFF | TGTGCCAGCAGTTACTCGAGCTTTTTCGATGAGCAGTTCTTC
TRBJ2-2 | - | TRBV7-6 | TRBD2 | CASSLETSGPARELFF | TGTGCCAGCAGCTTAGAGACTAGCGGGCCCGCCCGGGAGCTGTTTTTT
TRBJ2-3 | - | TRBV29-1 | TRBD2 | CSAGLAGLSDTQYF | TGCAGCGCGGGACTAGCGGGCCTTTCAGATACGCAGTATTTT
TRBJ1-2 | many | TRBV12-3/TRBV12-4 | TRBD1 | CASSYVPGQRAYGYTF | TGTGCCAGCAGCTATGTCCCGGGACAGCGAGCCTATGGCTACACCTTC
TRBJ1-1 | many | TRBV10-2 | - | CASVGGGEAFF | TGCGCCAGCGTGGGGGGAGGAGAAGCTTTCTTT
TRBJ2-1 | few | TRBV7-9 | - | CASSLASTGHNEQFF | TGTGCCAGCAGCTTAGCTTCTACGGGCCACAATGAGCAGTTCTTC
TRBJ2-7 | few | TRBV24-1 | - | CATSDLGYEQYF | TGTGCCACCAGTGATTTGGGCTACGAGCAGTACTTC
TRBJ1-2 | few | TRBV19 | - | CASSLDSRGYGYTF | TGTGCCAGTAGCCTGGACAGCCGCGGCTATGGCTACACCTTC